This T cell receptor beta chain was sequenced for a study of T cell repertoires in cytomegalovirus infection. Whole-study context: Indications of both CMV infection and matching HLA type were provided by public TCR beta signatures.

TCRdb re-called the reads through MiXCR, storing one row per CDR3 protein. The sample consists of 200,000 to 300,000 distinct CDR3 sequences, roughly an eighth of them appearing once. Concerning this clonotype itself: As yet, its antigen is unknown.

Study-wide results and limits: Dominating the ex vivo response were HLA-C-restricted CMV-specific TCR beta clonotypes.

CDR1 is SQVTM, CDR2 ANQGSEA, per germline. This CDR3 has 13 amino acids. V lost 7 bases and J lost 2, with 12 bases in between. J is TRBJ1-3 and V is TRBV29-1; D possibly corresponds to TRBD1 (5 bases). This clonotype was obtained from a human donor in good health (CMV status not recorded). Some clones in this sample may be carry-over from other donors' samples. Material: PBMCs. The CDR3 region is CSAEVGAGNTIYF. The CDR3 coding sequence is TGCAGCGCCGAGGTAGGGGCTGGAAACACCATATATTTT.